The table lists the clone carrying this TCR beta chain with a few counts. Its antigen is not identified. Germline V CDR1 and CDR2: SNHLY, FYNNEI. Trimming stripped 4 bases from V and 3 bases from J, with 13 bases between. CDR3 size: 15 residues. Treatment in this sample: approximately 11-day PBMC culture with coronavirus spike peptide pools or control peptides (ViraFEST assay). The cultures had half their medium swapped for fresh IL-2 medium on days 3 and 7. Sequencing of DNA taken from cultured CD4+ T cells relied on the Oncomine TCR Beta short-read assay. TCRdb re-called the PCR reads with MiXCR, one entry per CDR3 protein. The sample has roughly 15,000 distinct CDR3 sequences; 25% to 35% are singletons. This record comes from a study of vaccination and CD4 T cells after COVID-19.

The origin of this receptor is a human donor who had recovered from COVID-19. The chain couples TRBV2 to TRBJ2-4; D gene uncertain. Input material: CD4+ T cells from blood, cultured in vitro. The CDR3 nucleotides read TGTGCCAGCAGTGCTCAGTTTGATATCAAAAACATTCAGTACTTC. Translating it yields CASSAQFDIKNIQYF.